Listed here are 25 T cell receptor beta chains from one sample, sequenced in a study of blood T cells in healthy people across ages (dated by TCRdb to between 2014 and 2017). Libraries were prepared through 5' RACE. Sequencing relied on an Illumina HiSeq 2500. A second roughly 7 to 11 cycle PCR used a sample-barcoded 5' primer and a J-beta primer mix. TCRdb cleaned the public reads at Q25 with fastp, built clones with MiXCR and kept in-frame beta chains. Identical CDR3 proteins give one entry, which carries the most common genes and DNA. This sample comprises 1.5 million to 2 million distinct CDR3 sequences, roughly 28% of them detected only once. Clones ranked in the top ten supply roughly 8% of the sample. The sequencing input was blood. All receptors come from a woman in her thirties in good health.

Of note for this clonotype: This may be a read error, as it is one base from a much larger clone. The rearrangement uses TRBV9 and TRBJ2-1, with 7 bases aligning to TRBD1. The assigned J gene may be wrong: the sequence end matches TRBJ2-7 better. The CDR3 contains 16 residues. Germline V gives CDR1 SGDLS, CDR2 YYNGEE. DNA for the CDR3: TGTGCCAGCAGCAAAATAGGGGGCGGCTCCTACAATGAGCAGTACTTC. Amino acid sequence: CASSKIGGGSYNEQYF.

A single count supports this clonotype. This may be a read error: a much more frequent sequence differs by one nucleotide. The CDR3 here is CSVKGGAAYEQYF. CDR3 in DNA: TGCAGCGTTAAGGGCGGGGCCGCCTACGAGCAGTACTTC. The gene calls are TRBV29-1 and TRBJ2-7, with D maybe TRBD2 (6 bases). V was pared by 5 bases and J by 2 bases, with 13 bases between. The CDR3 covers 13 residues. Germline lookup yields CDR1 SQVTM and CDR2 ANQGSEA.

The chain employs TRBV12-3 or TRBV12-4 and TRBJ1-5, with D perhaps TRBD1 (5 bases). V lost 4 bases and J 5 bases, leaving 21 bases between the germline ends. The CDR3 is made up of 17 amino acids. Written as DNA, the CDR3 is TGTGCCAGCAGTTCGTCAACCGGCGTAGGGGCCGATCAGCCCCAGCATTTT. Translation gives CASSSSTGVGADQPQHF.

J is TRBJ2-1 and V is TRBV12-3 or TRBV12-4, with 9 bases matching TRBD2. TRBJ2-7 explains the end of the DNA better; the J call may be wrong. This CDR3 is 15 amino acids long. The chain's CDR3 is CASSGLGLARNEQYF. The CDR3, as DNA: TGTGCCAGCAGTGGCCTGGGACTAGCTCGGAATGAGCAGTACTTC.

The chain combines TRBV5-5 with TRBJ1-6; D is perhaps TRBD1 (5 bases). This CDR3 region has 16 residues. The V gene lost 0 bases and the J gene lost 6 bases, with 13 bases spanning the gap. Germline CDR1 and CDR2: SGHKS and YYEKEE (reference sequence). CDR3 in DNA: TGTGCCAGCAGCTTGGAGCCAGGGCGAGGTAATTCACCCCTCCACTTT. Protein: CASSLEPGRGNSPLHF.

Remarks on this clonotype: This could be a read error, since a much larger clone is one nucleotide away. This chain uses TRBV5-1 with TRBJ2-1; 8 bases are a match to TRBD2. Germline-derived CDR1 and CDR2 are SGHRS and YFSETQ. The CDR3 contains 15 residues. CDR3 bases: TGCGCCAGTTGGGAACCGGGGGGGCCTTTCAATGGGCAGTTCTTC. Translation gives CASWEPGGPFNGQFF.

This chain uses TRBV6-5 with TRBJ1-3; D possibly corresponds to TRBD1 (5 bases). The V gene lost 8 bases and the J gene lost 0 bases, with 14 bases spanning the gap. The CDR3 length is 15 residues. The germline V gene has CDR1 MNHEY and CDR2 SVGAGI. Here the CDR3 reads CASVRDRSSGNTIYF. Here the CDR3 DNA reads TGTGCCAGCGTCCGGGACCGGAGCTCTGGAAACACCATATATTTT.

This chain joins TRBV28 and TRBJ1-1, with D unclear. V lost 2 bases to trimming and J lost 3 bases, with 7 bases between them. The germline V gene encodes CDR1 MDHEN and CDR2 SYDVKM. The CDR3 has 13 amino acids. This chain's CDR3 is CASSLVHDTEAFF. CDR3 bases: TGTGCCAGCAGTTTAGTCCACGACACTGAAGCTTTCTTT.

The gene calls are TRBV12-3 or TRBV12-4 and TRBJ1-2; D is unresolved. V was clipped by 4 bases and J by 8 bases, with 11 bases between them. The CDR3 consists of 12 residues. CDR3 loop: CASSSGWSGYTF. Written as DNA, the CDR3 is TGTGCCAGCAGTTCAGGATGGAGCGGCTACACCTTC.

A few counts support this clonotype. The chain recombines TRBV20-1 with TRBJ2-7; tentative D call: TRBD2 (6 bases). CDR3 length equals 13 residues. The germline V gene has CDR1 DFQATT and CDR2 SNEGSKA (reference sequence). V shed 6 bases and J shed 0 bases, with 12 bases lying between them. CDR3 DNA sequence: TGCAGTGCCACTAGCCGCAACTCCTACGAGCAGTACTTC. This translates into CSATSRNSYEQYF.

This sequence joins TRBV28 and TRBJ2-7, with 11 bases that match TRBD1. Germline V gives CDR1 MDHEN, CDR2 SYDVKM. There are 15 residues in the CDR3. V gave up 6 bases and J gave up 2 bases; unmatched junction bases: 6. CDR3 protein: CASRTPGQGAYEQYF. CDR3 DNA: TGTGCCAGCAGGACTCCGGGACAGGGGGCCTACGAGCAGTACTTC.

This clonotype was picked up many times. The CDR3, as DNA: TGTGCCAGCAGTTTCAGGACAGGGGAGAAGTGGTACTTC. Translated: CASSFRTGEKWYF. This chain links TRBV12-3 or TRBV12-4 with TRBJ2-7, with 9 bases identical to TRBD1. V dropped 3 bases and J dropped 12; count of bases not matched to a gene: 9. The CDR3 covers 13 residues.

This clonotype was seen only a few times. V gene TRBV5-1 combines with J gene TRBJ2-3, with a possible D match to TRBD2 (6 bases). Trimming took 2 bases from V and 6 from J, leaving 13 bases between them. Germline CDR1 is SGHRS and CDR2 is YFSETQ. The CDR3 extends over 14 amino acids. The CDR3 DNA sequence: TGCGCCAGCAGCTTCGGAGCGGGCAAGGATACGCAGTATTTT. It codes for CASSFGAGKDTQYF.

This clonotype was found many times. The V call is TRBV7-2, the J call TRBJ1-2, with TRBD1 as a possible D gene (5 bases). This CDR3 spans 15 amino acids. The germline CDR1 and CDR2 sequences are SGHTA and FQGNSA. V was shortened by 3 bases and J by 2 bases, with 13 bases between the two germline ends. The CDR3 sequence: CASSLVPGQNYGYTF. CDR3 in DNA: TGTGCCAGCAGCTTGGTGCCAGGGCAGAACTATGGCTACACCTTC.

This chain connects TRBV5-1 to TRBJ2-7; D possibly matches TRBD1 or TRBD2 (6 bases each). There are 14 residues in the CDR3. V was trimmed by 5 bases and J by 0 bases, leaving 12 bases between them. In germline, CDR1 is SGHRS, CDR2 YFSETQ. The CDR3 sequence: CASRGAGNSYEQYF. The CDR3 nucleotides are TGCGCCAGCAGGGGGGCGGGGAACTCCTACGAGCAGTACTTC.

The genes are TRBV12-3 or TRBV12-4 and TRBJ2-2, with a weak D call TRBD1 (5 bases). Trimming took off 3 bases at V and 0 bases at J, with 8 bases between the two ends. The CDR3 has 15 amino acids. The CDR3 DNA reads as TGTGCCAGCAGTTTGACAGTCGCGAACACCGGGGAGCTGTTTTTT. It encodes CASSLTVANTGELFF.

The CDR3 sequence: CASSGGLAGGLGETQYF. In DNA, the CDR3 is TGTGCCAGCAGCGGGGGACTAGCGGGGGGTCTAGGAGAGACCCAGTACTTC. The rearrangement links TRBV9 to TRBJ2-7; 15 bases fit TRBD2. The closer fit of TRBJ2-5 to the DNA end suggests the J call may be wrong. The length of the CDR3 is 17 residues. CDR1 is SGDLS, CDR2 YYNGEE, per germline.

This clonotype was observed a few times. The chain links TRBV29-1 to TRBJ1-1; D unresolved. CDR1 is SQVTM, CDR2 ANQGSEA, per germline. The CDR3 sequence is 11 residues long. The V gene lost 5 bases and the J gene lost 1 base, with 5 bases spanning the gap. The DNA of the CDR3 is TGCAGCGTTCCATGGAACACTGAAGCTTTCTTT. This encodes CSVPWNTEAFF. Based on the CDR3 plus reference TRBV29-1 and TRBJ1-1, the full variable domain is SAVISQKPSRDICQRGTSLTIQCQVDSQVTMMFWYRQQPGQSLTLIATANQGSEATYESGFVIDKFPISRPNLTFSTLTVSNMSPEDSSIYLCSVPWNTEAFFGQGTRLTVV.

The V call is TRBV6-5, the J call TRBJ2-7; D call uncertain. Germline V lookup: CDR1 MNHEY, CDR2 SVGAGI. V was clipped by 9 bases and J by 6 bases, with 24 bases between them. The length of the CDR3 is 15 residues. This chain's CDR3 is CASSHSSVAPSEQYF. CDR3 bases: TGTGCCAGTAGTCACTCGTCGGTAGCCCCGAGCGAGCAGTACTTC.

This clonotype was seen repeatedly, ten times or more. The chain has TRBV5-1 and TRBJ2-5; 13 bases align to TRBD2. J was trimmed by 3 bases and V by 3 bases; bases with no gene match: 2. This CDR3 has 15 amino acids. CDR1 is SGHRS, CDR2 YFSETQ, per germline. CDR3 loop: CASSSGTSGEETQYF. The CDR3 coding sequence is TGCGCCAGCAGCTCAGGGACTAGCGGGGAAGAGACCCAGTACTTC.

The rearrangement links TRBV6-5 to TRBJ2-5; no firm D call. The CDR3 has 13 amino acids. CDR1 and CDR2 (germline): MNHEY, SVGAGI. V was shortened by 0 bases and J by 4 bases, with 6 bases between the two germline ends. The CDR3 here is CASSYSWAETQYF. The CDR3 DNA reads TGTGCCAGCAGTTACTCGTGGGCAGAGACCCAGTACTTC.

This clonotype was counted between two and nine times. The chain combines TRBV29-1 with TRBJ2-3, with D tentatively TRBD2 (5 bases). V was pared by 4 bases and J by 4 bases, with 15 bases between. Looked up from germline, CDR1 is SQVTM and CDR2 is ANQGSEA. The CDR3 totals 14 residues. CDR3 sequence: CSVAPWAGADTQYF. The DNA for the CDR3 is TGCAGCGTTGCCCCGTGGGCCGGGGCAGATACGCAGTATTTT.

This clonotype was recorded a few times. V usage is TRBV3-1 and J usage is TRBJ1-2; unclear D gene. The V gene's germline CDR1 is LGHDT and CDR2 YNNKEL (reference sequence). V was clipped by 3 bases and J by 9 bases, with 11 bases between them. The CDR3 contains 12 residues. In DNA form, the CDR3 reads TGTGCCAGCAGCCAGGTCGGTCGCAGCTACACCTTC. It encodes CASSQVGRSYTF.

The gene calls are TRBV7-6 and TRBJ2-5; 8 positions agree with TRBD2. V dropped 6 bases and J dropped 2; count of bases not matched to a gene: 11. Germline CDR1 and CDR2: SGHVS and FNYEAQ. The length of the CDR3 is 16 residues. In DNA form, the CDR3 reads TGTGCCAGCAGTCCAGTAAGGGCGGGGGGACAAGAGACCCAGTACTTC. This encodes CASSPVRAGGQETQYF. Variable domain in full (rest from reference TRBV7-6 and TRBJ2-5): GAGVSQSPRYKVTKRGQDVALRCDPISGHVSLYWYRQALGQGPEFLTYFNYEAQQDKSGLPNDRFSAERPEGSISTLTIQRTEQRDSAMYRCASSPVRAGGQETQYFGPGTRLLVL.

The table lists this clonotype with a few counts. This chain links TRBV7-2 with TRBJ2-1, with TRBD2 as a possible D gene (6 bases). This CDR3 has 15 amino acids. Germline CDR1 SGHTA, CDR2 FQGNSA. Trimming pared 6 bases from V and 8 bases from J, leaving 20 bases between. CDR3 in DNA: TGTGCCAGCAGAACAAGAGGAGGGCAGATGGATGAGCAGTTCTTC. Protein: CASRTRGGQMDEQFF. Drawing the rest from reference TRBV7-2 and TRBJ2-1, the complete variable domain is GAGVSQSPSNKVTEKGKDVELRCDPISGHTALYWYRQSLGQGLEFLIYFQGNSAPDKSGLPSDRFSAERTGGSVSTLTIQRTQQEDSAVYLCASRTRGGQMDEQFFGPGTRLTVL.